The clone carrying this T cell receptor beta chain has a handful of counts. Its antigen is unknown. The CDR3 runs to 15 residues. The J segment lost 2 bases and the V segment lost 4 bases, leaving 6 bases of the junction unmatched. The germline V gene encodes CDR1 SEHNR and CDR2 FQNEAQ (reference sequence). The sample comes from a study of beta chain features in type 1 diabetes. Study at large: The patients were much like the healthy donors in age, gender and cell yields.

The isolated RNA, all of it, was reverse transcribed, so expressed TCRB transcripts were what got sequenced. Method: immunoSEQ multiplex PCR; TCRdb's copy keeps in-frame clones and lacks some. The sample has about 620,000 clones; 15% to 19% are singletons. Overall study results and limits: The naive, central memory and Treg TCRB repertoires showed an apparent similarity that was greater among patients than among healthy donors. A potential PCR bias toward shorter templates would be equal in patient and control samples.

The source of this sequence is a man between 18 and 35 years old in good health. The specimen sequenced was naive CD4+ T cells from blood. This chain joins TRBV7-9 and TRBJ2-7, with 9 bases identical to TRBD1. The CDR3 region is CASSSSDRGPYEQYF. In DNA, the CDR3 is TGTGCCAGCAGCTCATCGGACAGGGGACCCTACGAGCAGTACTTC.